This T cell receptor beta chain emerged from a study of CD8+ T cells in alopecia areata. This clone was seen once. Its antigen is not identified. Patients with alopecia areata provided lesional scalp punch biopsies as well as peripheral blood. It was cDNA, reverse transcribed from extracted RNA, that served as the sequencing template. The repertoire was sequenced with immunoSEQ multiplex PCR; TCRdb's copy has only in-frame clones and lacks some. Of tens of thousands of clones detected, 65% to 80% appear once; the ten largest clones hold about 20%. General study points: An increase in clonality over normal scalp was evident in lesional scalp, especially alopecia totalis/universalis.

The sample consisted of NKG2D-low CD8+ T cells sorted from blood. This receptor was identified in a human donor with alopecia areata.

The CDR3 DNA follows: TGTGCTAGTGGCTGGGACGGTTACAATGAGCAGTTCTTC. This translates into CASGWDGYNEQFF. The J gene is TRBJ2-1, the V gene TRBV12-5; D might be TRBD1 or TRBD2, each matching 5 bases. Per germline, CDR1 LGHNT and CDR2 FRNRAP. Deletions cut 6 bases from V and 4 bases from J, with 10 bases between. CDR3 length equals 13 residues.